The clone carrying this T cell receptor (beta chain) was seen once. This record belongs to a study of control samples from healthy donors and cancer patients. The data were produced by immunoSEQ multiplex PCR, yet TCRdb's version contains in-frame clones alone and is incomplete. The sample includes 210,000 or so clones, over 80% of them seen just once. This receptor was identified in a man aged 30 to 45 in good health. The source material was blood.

The CDR3 loop is CASSLLLLGGTGANVLTF. The CDR3 nucleotides read TGCGCCAGCAGCCTTCTTCTTTTGGGGGGCACTGGGGCCAACGTCCTGACTTTC. The chain links TRBV4-1 to TRBJ2-6; D may match TRBD1 or TRBD2 (6 bases each). This CDR3 is built from 18 residues. With 4 bases removed from V and 2 bases from J, the gap between germline ends came to 18 bases. Germline V gene lookup returns CDR1 MGHRA and CDR2 YSYEKL.